Each of the 6 T cell receptor beta chains below was sequenced from the same sample in a study of T-cell memory formation after mild COVID-19. Each CDR3 protein is one row after TCRdb ran MiXCR on the 5' RACE reads. The table has over 300,000 distinct CDR3 sequences, approximately 22% seen once. Sequencing was performed on PBMCs or a T cell subset sorted from them (not recorded which). The receptor source for this set is a man younger than 35 who had mild COVID-19 (a few samples of this study predate the infection). Cell type and time point are not known.

With respect to this clonotype: A much larger clone lies a single base off, so this may be a read error. The V and J genes are TRBV5-1 and TRBJ1-4; D might be TRBD1 (5 bases). CDR3 length equals 14 residues. The germline V and J ends were trimmed by 8 bases and 1 base, with 12 bases remaining between them. In germline, CDR1 is SGHRS, CDR2 YFSETQ. The CDR3: CARSRGVTNEKLFF. For the CDR3, the DNA is TGCGCCAGAAGCCGAGGGGTAACTAATGAAAAACTGTTTTTT.

This clonotype was observed a few times. The chain joins TRBV4-2 to TRBJ1-2; TRBD1 aligns across 11 bases. V shed 3 bases and J 5 bases; nucleotides not matched to a gene: 8. This CDR3 spans 16 amino acids. The germline V gene encodes CDR1 LGHNA and CDR2 YNFKEQ. CDR3 in DNA: TGTGCCAGCAGCCAGGGAGGACAGGGGGCGTCTTATGGCTACACCTTC. This gives the protein CASSQGGQGASYGYTF.

The V call is TRBV4-2, the J call TRBJ1-4; 7 bases match TRBD1. After removal of 6 bases from V and 5 bases from J, the junction contained 12 bases not matched to a gene. From germline, CDR1 is LGHNA and CDR2 YNFKEQ. This CDR3 is built from 16 residues. In DNA form, the CDR3 reads TGTGCCAGCAGTCTCGGAGCCGGGACAGAAAATGAAAAACTGTTTTTT. Protein: CASSLGAGTENEKLFF.

In the case of this clonotype: The junction departs from germline at one end; a sequencing error may be responsible. J is TRBJ2-2 and V is TRBV5-5; unclear D gene. Germline loops: CDR1 SGHKS, CDR2 YYEKEE (reference sequence). CDR3 size: 15 residues. The CDR3 DNA reads as TGTGCCAGCATCTTGGGCCAGGAAGAAAAGGGGGAGCTGTTTTTT. It yields the protein CASILGQEEKGELFF.

This clonotype has more than one count but fewer than ten. A junction boundary mismatches the germline segment, possibly from a read error. The genes are TRBV10-3 and TRBJ2-5, with 9 bases fitting TRBD2. The germline V gene has CDR1 ENHRY and CDR2 SYGVKD. The CDR3 totals 17 residues. This chain's CDR3 is CAIKDTGTSSAQGTQYF. CDR3 in DNA: TGTGCCATTAAAGACACCGGGACTAGCAGCGCCCAAGGGACCCAGTACTTC.

This clonotype has a handful of counts. The rearrangement joins TRBV24-1 to TRBJ2-5, with 7 bases matching TRBD1. The trim removed 5 bases at V and 5 bases at J, leaving 4 bases unmatched. CDR1 is KGHDR, CDR2 SFDVKD, per germline. CDR3 size: 13 residues. The CDR3 spells CATSGGRGETQYF. In nucleotides, the CDR3 is TGTGCCACCAGTGGAGGCAGGGGGGAGACCCAGTACTTC.